This T cell receptor beta chain was captured in a study of shared clonotypes between healthy human individuals. Comment on this clone: The antigen is undetermined.

Sequencing used immunoSEQ multiplex PCR; TCRdb keeps in-frame clones, though not all of them. The top ten clones hold 0.4% to 0.45% of a sample with some 1.5 million clones, approximately 98% of them seen once. Study-wide points: Roughly 4.6% of naive CD4 clonotypes were common to a handful of donors. Clonotypes not shared had lower generation probabilities than those common to all four donors. Incompleteness in sorted-subset sequencing, despite large depth, was shown by rarefaction.

V lost 4 bases, J lost 1 base, and 11 bases lay in between. The germline gives CDR1 SGHDN, CDR2 FVKESK. The CDR3 covers 14 residues. Sequencing was carried out using naive CD4+ T cells sorted from blood. The subset here: CD45RA+ positively selected. The TCR comes from a man younger than 45 in good health. This rearrangement joins TRBV14 to TRBJ2-7; the D is unclear. The CDR3 bases are TGTGCCAGCAGCCGGTACACGTTATCCTACGAGCAGTACTTC. This codes for CASSRYTLSYEQYF.